Each of the 3 T cell receptor beta chains below was sequenced from the same sample in a study of cytomegalovirus exposure and HLA in healthy donors. PCR was performed using 60 Vbeta and 13 Jbeta primers. Libraries were prepared by immunoSEQ multiplex PCR; TCRdb keeps only in-frame clonotypes and omits some of them. The sample includes 120,000 to 150,000 clones, roughly 77% of them seen just once. Material: PBMCs. These receptors all come from a man aged 35 to 55 in good health and CMV-seronegative.

The gene calls are TRBV25-1 and TRBJ2-7; unclear D gene. The V and J ends lost 4 bases and 3 bases respectively, with 4 bases between them. The CDR3 is made up of 11 amino acids. Germline V lookup: CDR1 MGHDK, CDR2 SYGVNS. CDR3 region: CASSALYEQYF. Here the CDR3 DNA reads TGTGCCAGCAGTGCCCTCTACGAGCAGTACTTC.

This chain links TRBV6-1 with TRBJ2-1, with 9 bases aligning to TRBD2. The CDR3 runs to 19 residues. V lost 0 bases and J lost 10; bases outside the gene matches: 19. Germline CDR1 MNHNS, CDR2 SASEGT. The chain's CDR3 is CASSEARIAGGRVAPEQFF. DNA for the CDR3: TGTGCCAGCAGTGAAGCGCGGATTGCGGGGGGGCGGGTCGCGCCGGAGCAGTTCTTC.

This sequence joins TRBV9 and TRBJ1-2, with D possibly matching TRBD1 (6 bases). In germline, CDR1 is SGDLS, CDR2 YYNGEE. Trimming took off 4 bases at V and 4 bases at J, with 14 bases between the two ends. CDR3 length: 14 residues. The CDR3 DNA is TGTGCCAGCAGCCCCCAACAGGGAATCTATGGCTACACCTTC. Protein product: CASSPQQGIYGYTF.